These T cell receptor beta chains were read from a single sample in a study of Ad26.COV2.S vaccination and SARS-CoV-2 variants. Clones were read by immunoSEQ multiplex PCR, and TCRdb kept only the in-frame ones, dropping some. The sample includes 300,000 to 350,000 clones, under 90% seen only once; the top ten take 4.5% to 5.5%. The sequenced sample was peripheral blood, obtained in a trial of Ad26.COV2.S vaccine versus placebo. The source is a person between 18 and 60 years old who received the Ad26.COV2.S COVID-19 vaccine or a placebo. CDR3s include the opening cysteine and the closing phenylalanine or tryptophan. A D gene is named only where the DNA matches it firmly. Size values are once, few and many counts, or a class for expanded clones, and some rows have none.

D	V	J	size	length	CDR3	DNA
NA	TRBV5-1	TRBJ2-3	NA	18	CASSLWGAEGQHTDTQYF	TGCGCCAGCAGCTTGTGGGGGGCTGAGGGACAGCACACAGATACGCAGTATTTT
NA	TRBV4-3	TRBJ2-2	NA	16	CASSHAEGANTGELFF	TGCGCCAGCAGCCACGCCGAGGGCGCGAACACCGGGGAGCTGTTTTTT
NA	TRBV4-3	TRBJ2-7	NA	17	CASSQSWRTVRAYEQYF	TGCGCCAGCAGCCAATCATGGAGGACAGTACGGGCCTACGAGCAGTACTTC
TRBD2	TRBV2	TRBJ2-5	once	16	CASSEAGLVNQETQYF	TGTGCCAGCAGTGAAGCGGGACTAGTCAATCAAGAGACCCAGTACTTC
NA	TRBV7-2	TRBJ1-1	NA	12	CASSPQTLRAFF	TGTGCCAGCAGCCCTCAGACACTGAGGGCTTTCTTT
TRBD2	TRBV4-1	TRBJ2-1	once	16	CASSQERPAGGNEQFF	TGCGCCAGCAGCCAAGAACGGCCGGCGGGGGGCAATGAGCAGTTCTTC
NA	TRBV9	TRBJ2-3	NA	15	CASSDVDWYTDTQYF	TGTGCCAGCAGCGACGTCGACTGGTACACAGATACGCAGTATTTT
NA	TRBV19	TRBJ1-2	once	14	CASSIKTGGNGYTF	TGTGCCAGTAGTATAAAGACTGGGGGGAATGGCTACACCTTC
NA	TRBV30	TRBJ1-5	NA	14	CAWSVGFDNQPQHF	TGTGCCTGGAGTGTAGGGTTCGACAATCAGCCCCAGCATTTT
TRBD2	TRBV7-2	TRBJ2-1	NA	15	CASSLPAGGNNEQFF	TGTGCCAGCAGCTTACCAGCGGGGGGCAATAATGAGCAGTTCTTC
NA	TRBV27	TRBJ1-1	NA	14	CASSLSGGNTEAFF	TGTGCCAGCAGTTTATCCGGCGGGAACACTGAAGCTTTCTTT
NA	TRBV7-9	TRBJ2-1	NA	14	CASSFVQGINEQFF	TGTGCCAGCAGCTTTGTTCAAGGGATAAATGAGCAGTTCTTC
NA	TRBV5-1	TRBJ1-5	NA	16	CASSLGGLGSNQPQHF	TGCGCCAGCAGCCTAGGCGGGCTAGGTAGCAATCAGCCCCAGCATTTT
TRBD2	TRBV2	TRBJ2-2	NA	15	CASSGGLSGAGELFF	TGTGCCAGCAGTGGGGGCCTAAGCGGGGCCGGGGAGCTGTTTTTT
NA	TRBV7-9	TRBJ1-2	NA	14	CASSLDGPRYGYTF	TGTGCCAGCAGCTTGGACGGACCGCGCTATGGCTACACCTTC
TRBD2	TRBV18	TRBJ2-5	NA	16	CASSPCCGGAGETQYF	TGTGCCAGCTCACCCTGTTGCGGGGGGGCCGGTGAGACCCAGTACTTC
TRBD2	TRBV7-9	TRBJ2-4	NA	13	CASSPLVAGGPYF	TGTGCCAGCAGCCCTTTGGTAGCGGGAGGGCCGTACTTC
TRBD1	TRBV19	TRBJ2-3	NA	17	CASSPLPDRGLTDTQYF	TGTGCCAGTAGTCCACTCCCCGACAGGGGGCTGACAGATACGCAGTATTTT
TRBD2	TRBV7-2	TRBJ2-1	NA	16	CASSPGTSGRSHEQFF	TGTGCCAGCAGCCCCGGGACTAGCGGGAGGTCCCATGAGCAGTTCTTC